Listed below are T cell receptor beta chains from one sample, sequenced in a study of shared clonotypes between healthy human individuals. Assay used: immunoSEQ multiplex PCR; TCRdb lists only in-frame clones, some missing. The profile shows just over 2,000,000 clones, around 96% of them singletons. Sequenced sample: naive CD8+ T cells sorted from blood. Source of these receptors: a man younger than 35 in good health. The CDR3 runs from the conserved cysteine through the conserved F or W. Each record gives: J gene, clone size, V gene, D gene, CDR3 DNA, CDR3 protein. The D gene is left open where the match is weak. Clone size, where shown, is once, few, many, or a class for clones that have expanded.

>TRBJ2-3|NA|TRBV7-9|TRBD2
TGTGCCAGCAGCCCACCTAGCGGGGGCACAGATACGCAGTATTTT
CASSPPSGGTDTQYF
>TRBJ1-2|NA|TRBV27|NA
TGTGCCAGCAGTCCAACGGGGGCCTATGGCTACACCTTC
CASSPTGAYGYTF
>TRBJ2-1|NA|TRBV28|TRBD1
TGTGCCAGCAGCCTCCGGGACAGGGCGCCAGATGAGCAGTTCTTC
CASSLRDRAPDEQFF
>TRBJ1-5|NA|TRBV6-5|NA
TGTGCCAGCAGTTACTCTGACAATCAGCCCCAGCATTTT
CASSYSDNQPQHF
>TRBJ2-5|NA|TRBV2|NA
TGTGCCAGCACCCAAGGGGGTGGGGGTATAGGGACCCAGTACTTC
CASTQGGGGIGTQYF
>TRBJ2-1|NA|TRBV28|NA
TGTGCCAGCAGTTTTTCCGGGACCGAGCAGTTCTTC
CASSFSGTEQFF
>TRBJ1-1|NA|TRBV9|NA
TGTGCCAGCAGCGCCGACGGGACGGGGGAAGCTTTCTTT
CASSADGTGEAFF
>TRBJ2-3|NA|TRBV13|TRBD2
TGTGCCAGCAGCTACTGGGATAGCGGGATTAGCACAGATACGCAGTATTTT
CASSYWDSGISTDTQYF
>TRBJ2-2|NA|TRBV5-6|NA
TGTGCCAGCAGCATACAGGGTGACACCGGGGAGCTGTTTTTT
CASSIQGDTGELFF
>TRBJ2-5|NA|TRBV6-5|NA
TGTGCCAGCACCTCAACAGGTCAAGAGACCCAGTACTTC
CASTSTGQETQYF
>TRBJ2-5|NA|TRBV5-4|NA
TGTGCCAGCAGCTTGGGAGGTCTCCCAGAGACCCAGTACTTC
CASSLGGLPETQYF
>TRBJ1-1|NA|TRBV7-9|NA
TGTGCCAGCAGCTTAGAGGTAAACACTGAAGCTTTCTTT
CASSLEVNTEAFF
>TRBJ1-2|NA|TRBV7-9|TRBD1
TGTGCCAGCAGCTCCCACAGGGGGGAATGGTATGGCTACACCTTC
CASSSHRGEWYGYTF
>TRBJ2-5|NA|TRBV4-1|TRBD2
TGCGCCAGCAGCCAACTAGCGGGGGAAGAGACCCAGTACTTC
CASSQLAGEETQYF
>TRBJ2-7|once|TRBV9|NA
TGTGCCAGCAGCCCACGGGACGGTTCCTACGAGCAGTACTTC
CASSPRDGSYEQYF
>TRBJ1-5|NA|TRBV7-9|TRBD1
TGTGCCAGCAGCTTAGCGGGACAGGGGGGCGCGCATTTT
CASSLAGQGGAHF
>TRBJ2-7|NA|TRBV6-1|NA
TGTGCCAGCAGTGCCTCCAGGGGAAATGGCGAGCAGTACTTC
CASSASRGNGEQYF
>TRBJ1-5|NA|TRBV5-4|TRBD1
TGTGCCAGCAGGCCAGGGGGGGGCAATCAGCCCCAGCATTTT
CASRPGGGNQPQHF
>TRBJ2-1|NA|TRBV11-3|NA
TGTGCCAGCACCTCCTTTAGCGGAGACAATGAGCAGTTCTTC
CASTSFSGDNEQFF
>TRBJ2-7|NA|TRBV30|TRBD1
TGTGCCCGCTCGGACAGGGTCTCCTACGAGCAGTACTTC
CARSDRVSYEQYF
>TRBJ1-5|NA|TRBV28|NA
TGTGCCAGCAGTTTATACCCAGGGGCGCCCACGGACGGTGGTAGCAATCAGCCCCAGCATTTT
CASSLYPGAPTDGGSNQPQHF
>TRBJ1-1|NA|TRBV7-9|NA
TGTGCCAGCAGCGATCCGGGACAGAACACTGAAGCTTTCTTT
CASSDPGQNTEAFF
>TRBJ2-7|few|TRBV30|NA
TGTGCCTGGAGTGTATCAACAGGCTGGCACGAGCAGTACTTC
CAWSVSTGWHEQYF
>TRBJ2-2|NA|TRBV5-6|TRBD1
TGTGCCAGCAGCCTGACAGGGGCCGGGGAGCTGTTTTTT
CASSLTGAGELFF
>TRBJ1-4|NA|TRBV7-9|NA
TGTGCCAGCAGCCCAGGGGCCCTGAACTATGAAAAACTGTTTTTT
CASSPGALNYEKLFF
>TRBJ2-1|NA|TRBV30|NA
TGTGCCTGGAGTGTATCACGGGGGCCCGGCTACAATGAGCAGTTCTTC
CAWSVSRGPGYNEQFF
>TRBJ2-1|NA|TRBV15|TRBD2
TGTGCCACCAGCATGGGACTAGCGGGGGAGGACAATGAGCAGTTCTTC
CATSMGLAGEDNEQFF
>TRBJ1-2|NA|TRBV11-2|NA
TGTGCCAGCAGCTTAGTATTTGGCTACACCTTC
CASSLVFGYTF
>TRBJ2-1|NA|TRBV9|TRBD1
TGTGCCAGCAGCCCCCCCGGGACAGTCCACGACAATGAGCAGTTCTTC
CASSPPGTVHDNEQFF
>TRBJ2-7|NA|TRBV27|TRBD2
TGTGCCAGCAGCATCCTAGCGGGAGGGGACGAGCAGTACTTC
CASSILAGGDEQYF
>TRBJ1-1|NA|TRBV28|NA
TGTGCCAGCACTCGCTCGAGGTTGGGGAACACTGAAGCTTTCTTT
CASTRSRLGNTEAFF
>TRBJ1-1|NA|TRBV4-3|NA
TGCGCCAGCAGCCCGGACCAAGGTGGTGAAGCTTTCTTT
CASSPDQGGEAFF
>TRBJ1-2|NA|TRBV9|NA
TGTGCCAGCAGCGATGCGATACAGGGAGGGTATGGCTACACCTTC
CASSDAIQGGYGYTF
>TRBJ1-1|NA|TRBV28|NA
TGTGCCAGCAGCCCGGGGTTACTGGGGACTGAAGCTTTCTTT
CASSPGLLGTEAFF
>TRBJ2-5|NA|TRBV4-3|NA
TGCGCCAGCAGCCAACTCACAGGGGGGAGCGGGGGCAGGGAGACCCAGTACTTC
CASSQLTGGSGGRETQYF
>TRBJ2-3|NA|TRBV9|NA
TGTGCCAGCAGCGTAAGTAAGCGGCCGGGCACAGATACGCAGTATTTT
CASSVSKRPGTDTQYF
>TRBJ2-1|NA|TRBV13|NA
TGTGCCAGCAGCCCCCCGGGAAAGGCGGACAGAGAGCAGTTCTTC
CASSPPGKADREQFF
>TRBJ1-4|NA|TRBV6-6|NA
TGTGCCAGCAGTTCCAGTGAAAAACTGTTTTTT
CASSSSEKLFF
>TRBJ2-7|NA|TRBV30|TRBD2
TGTGCCTGGAGCCGATGGGAGACTAGCATTGACGAGCAGTACTTC
CAWSRWETSIDEQYF
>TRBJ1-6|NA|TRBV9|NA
TGTGCCAGCAGCGAATGGGGTAATTCACCCCTCCACTTT
CASSEWGNSPLHF
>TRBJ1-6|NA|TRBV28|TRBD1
TGTGCCAGCAGTTTGTTCCCAGGGGGTGTGTATTCACCCCTCCACTTT
CASSLFPGGVYSPLHF
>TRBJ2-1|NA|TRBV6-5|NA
TGTGCCAGCAGGGACATGGGGGGCTGGTTCTTC
CASRDMGGWFF
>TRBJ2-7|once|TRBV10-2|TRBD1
TGCGCCAGCCGGACAGGGGTCTCCTACGAGCAGTACTTC
CASRTGVSYEQYF